Given below is one T cell receptor beta chain in context. Its antigen is as yet unknown. The sample belongs to a study of response to subunit inactivated influenza vaccine. Whole-study results and caveats: Authors suggested few new T cells are recruited by each seasonal influenza vaccination.

TCRdb re-analysed the RT-PCR reads in MiXCR, keeping a single row per CDR3 protein. This sample carries around 490,000 distinct CDR3 sequences, roughly 8.2% of them seen once, and the ten largest clones take 13%. V gave up 0 bases and J gave up 0 bases, with 5 bases separating them. The germline V gene encodes CDR1 LGHNA and CDR2 YNFKEQ. The CDR3 loop spans 14 amino acids. The chain joins TRBV4-2 to TRBJ2-5; D not resolved. This material consisted of PBMCs from blood, taken roughly 24 months after vaccination. This receptor was identified in a man aged 45-69 years who received an inactivated influenza vaccine. The CDR3 sequence is CASSQDMYQETQYF. In DNA form, the CDR3 reads TGTGCCAGCAGCCAAGATATGTACCAAGAGACCCAGTACTTC.